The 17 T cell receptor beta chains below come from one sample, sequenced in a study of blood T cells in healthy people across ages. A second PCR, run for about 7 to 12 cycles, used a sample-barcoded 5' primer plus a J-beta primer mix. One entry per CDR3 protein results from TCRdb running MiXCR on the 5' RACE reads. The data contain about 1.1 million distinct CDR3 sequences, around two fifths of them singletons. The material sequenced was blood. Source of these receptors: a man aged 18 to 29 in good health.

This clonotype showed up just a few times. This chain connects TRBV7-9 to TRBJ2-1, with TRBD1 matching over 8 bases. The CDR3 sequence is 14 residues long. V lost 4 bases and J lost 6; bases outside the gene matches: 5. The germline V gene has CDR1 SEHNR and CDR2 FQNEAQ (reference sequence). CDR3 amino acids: CASSSIQGVNEQFF. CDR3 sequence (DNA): TGTGCCAGCAGCTCGATACAGGGGGTCAATGAGCAGTTCTTC.

CDR3 protein: CSAHLLAGTDTQYF. The CDR3, as DNA: TGCAGTGCTCACCTGCTAGCGGGAACAGATACGCAGTATTTT. This chain uses TRBV20-1 with TRBJ2-3; 9 positions agree with TRBD2. Per the germline V gene, CDR1 is DFQATT and CDR2 is SNEGSKA (reference sequence). V dropped 5 bases and J dropped 3; count of bases not matched to a gene: 6. This CDR3 has 14 amino acids.

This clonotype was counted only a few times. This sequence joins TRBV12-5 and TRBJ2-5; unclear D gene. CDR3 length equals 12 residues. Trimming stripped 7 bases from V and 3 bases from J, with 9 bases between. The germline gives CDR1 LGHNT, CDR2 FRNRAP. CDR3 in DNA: TGTGCTAGTGCCGTGGAGAAAGAGACCCAGTACTTC. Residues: CASAVEKETQYF.

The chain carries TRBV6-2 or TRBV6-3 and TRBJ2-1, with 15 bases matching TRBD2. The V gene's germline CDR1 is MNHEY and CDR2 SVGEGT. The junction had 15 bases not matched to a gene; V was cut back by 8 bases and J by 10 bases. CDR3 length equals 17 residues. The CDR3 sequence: CASVQASGTSGGYEQFF. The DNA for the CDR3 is TGTGCCAGCGTCCAAGCCTCCGGGACTAGCGGGGGGTACGAGCAGTTCTTC.

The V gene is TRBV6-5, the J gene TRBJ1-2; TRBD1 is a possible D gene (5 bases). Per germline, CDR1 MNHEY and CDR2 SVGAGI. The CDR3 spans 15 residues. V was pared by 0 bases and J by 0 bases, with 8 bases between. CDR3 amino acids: CASSYSTVANYGYTF. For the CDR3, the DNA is TGTGCCAGCAGTTACTCGACAGTAGCTAACTATGGCTACACCTTC.

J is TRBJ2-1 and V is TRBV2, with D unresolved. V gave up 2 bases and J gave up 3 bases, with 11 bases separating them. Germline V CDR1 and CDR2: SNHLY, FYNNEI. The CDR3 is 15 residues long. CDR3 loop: CASSESGNYYNEQFF. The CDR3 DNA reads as TGTGCCAGCAGTGAATCTGGAAACTACTACAATGAGCAGTTCTTC.

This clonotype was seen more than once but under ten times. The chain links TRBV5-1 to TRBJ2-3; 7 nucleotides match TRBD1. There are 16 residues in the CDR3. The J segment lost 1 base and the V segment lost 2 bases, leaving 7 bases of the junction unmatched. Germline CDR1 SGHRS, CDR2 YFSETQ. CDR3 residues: CASSFQQGKGTDTQYF. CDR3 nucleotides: TGCGCCAGCAGCTTCCAACAGGGGAAGGGCACAGATACGCAGTATTTT.

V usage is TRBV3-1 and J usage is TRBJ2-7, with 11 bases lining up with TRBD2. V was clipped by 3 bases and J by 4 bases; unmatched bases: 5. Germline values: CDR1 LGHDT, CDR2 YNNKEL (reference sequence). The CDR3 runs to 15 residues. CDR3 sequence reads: CASSHLTSGSYEQYF. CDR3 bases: TGTGCCAGCAGCCACCTAACTAGCGGGAGTTACGAGCAGTACTTC.

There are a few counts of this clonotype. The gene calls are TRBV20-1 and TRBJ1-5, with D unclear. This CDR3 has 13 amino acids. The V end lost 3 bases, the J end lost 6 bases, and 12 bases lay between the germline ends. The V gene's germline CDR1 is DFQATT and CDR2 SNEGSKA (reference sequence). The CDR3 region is CSASGMGGQPQHF. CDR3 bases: TGCAGTGCTAGCGGTATGGGCGGTCAGCCCCAGCATTTT.

This CDR3 is CASKGWRNEQFF. The CDR3 DNA reads as TGTGCCAGCAAGGGGTGGAGGAATGAGCAGTTCTTC. The J gene is TRBJ2-1, the V gene TRBV6-5; D possibly matches TRBD1 or TRBD2 (5 bases each). Deletions cut 7 bases from V and 7 bases from J, with 11 bases between. Germline lookup yields CDR1 MNHEY and CDR2 SVGAGI. The CDR3 has 12 residues.

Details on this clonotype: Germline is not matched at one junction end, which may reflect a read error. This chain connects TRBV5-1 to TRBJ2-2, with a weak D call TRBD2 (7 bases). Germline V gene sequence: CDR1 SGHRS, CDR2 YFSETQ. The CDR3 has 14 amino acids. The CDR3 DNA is TGCGCCAGCAGTACGGGGGGCGCTTCCGGGGAGCCGTTTTTT. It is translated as CASSTGGASGEPFF.

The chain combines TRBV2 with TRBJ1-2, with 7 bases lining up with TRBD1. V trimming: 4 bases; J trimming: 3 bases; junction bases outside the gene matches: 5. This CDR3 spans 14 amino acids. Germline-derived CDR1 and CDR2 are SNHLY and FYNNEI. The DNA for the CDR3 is TGTGCCAGCAGTGTTGACAGGGCTCACTATGGCTACACCTTC. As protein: CASSVDRAHYGYTF.

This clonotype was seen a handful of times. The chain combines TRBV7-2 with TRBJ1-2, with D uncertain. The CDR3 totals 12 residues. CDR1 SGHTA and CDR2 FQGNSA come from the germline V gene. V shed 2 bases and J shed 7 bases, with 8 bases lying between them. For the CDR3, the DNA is TGTGCCAGCAGCTTATGGGGTGGTGGCTACACCTTC. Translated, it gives CASSLWGGGYTF.

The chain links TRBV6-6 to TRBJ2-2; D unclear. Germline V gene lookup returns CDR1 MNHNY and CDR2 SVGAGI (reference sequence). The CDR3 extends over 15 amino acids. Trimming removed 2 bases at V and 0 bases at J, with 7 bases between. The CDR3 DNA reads TGTGCCAGCAGTTACGCGGACGCGAACACCGGGGAGCTGTTTTTT. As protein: CASSYADANTGELFF.

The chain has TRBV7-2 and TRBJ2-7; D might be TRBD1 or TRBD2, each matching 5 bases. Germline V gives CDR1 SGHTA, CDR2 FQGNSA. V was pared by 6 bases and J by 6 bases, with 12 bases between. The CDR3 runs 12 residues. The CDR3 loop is CASRPAGSEQYF. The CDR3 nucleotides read TGTGCCAGCAGACCAGCAGGGAGCGAGCAGTACTTC.

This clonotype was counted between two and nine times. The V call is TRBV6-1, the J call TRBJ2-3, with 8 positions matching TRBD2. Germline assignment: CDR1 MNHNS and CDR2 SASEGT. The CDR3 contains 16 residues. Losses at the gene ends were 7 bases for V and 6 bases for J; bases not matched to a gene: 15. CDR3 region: CASTEWASGPSDTQYF. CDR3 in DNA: TGTGCCAGCACCGAATGGGCTAGCGGGCCCTCCGATACGCAGTATTTT.

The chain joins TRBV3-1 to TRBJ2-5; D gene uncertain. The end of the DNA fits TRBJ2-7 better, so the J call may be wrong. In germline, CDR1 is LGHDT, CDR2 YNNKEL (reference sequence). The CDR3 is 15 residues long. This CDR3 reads CASSQDRNYPAEQYF. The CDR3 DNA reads TGTGCCAGCAGCCAAGATAGAAACTACCCGGCCGAGCAGTACTTC.